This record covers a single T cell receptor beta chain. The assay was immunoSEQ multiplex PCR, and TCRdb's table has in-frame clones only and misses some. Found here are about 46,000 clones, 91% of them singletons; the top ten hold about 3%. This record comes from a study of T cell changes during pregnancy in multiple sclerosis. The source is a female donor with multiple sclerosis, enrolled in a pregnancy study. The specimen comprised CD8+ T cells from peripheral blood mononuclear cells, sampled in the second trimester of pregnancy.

In DNA form, the CDR3 reads TGTGCCACCAGCAGACACGGGACAGGGGTTACTGGGGCCAACGTCCTGACTTTC. Protein: CATSRHGTGVTGANVLTF. The J gene is TRBJ2-6, the V gene TRBV15; 10 bases are a match to TRBD1. The CDR3 totals 18 residues. Germline V lookup: CDR1 LNHNV, CDR2 YYDKDF (reference sequence). The V gene end was trimmed by 2 bases and the J gene end by 2 bases; junction bases not matched to a gene: 6.